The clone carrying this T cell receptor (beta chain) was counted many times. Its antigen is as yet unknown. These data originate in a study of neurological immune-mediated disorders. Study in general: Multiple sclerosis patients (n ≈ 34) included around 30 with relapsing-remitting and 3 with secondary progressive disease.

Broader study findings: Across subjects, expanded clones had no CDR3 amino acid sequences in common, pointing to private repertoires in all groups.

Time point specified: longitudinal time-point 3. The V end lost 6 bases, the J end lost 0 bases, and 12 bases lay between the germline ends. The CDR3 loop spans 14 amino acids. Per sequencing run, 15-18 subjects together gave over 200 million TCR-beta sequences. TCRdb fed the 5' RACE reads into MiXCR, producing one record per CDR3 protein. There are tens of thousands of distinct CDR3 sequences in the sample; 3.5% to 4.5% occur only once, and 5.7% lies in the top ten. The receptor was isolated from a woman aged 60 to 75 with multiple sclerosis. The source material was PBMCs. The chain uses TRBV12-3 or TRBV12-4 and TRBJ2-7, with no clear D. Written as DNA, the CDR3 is TGTGCCAGCAGCTCAGTGGTGGGCTCCTACGAGCAGTACTTC. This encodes CASSSVVGSYEQYF.